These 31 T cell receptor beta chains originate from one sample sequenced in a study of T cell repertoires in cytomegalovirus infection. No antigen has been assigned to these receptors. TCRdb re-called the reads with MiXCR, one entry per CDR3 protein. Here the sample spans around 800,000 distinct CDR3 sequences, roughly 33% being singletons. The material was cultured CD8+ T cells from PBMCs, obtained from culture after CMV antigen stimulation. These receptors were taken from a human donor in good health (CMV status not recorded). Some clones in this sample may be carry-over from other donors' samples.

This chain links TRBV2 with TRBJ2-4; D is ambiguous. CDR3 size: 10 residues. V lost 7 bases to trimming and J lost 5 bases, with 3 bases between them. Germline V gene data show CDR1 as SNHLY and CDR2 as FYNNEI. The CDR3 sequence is CASKQNIQYF. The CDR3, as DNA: TGTGCCAGCAAACAAAACATTCAGTACTTC.

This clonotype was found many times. CDR3 region: CASSQGGQGDQPQHF. The CDR3, as DNA: TGTGCCAGCAGCCAAGGGGGACAGGGTGATCAGCCCCAGCATTTT. V and J are TRBV4-2 and TRBJ1-5; 9 bases are shared with TRBD1. Germline-derived CDR1 and CDR2 are LGHNA and YNFKEQ. This CDR3 contains 15 residues. J was trimmed by 5 bases and V by 1 base; bases with no gene match: 3.

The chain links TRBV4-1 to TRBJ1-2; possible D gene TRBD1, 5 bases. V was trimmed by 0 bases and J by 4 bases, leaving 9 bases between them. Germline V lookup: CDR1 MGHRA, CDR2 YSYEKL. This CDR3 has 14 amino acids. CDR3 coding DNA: TGCGCCAGCAGCCAAGAGGGGACGCTCTATGGCTACACCTTC. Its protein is CASSQEGTLYGYTF.

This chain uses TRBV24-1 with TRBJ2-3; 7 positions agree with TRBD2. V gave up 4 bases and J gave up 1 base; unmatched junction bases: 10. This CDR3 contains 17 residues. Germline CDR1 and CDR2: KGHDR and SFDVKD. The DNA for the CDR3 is TGTGCCACCAGTGAAGGACTAGGAGGCCTGGGCACAGATACGCAGTATTTT. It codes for CATSEGLGGLGTDTQYF.

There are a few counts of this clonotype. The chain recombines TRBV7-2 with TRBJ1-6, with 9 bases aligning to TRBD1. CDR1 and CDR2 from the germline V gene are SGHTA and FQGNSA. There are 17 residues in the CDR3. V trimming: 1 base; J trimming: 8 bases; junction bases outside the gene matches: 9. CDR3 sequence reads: CASSLVEIGQGYSPLHF. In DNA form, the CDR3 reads TGTGCCAGCAGCTTAGTCGAAATTGGACAGGGGTATTCACCCCTCCACTTT.

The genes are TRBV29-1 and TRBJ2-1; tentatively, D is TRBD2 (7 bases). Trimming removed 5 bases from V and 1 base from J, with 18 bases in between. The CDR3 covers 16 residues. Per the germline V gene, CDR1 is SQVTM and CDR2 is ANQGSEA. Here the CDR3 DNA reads TGCAGCGTTCTGGCGGGGGCCATTCTATCCTACAATGAGCAGTTCTTC. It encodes CSVLAGAILSYNEQFF.

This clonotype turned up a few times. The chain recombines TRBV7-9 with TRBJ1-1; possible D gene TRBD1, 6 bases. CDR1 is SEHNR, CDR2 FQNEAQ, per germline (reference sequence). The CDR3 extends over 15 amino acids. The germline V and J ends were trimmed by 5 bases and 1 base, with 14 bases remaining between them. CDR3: CASSTNRERNTEAFF. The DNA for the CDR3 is TGTGCCAGCAGCACGAACAGGGAAAGGAACACTGAAGCTTTCTTT.

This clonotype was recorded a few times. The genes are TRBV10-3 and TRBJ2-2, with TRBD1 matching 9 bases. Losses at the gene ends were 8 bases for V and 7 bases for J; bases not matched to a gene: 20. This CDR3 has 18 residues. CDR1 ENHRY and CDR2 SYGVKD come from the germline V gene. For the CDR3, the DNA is TGTGCCATCTTAAGCCGGGACAGGGAAGTCCTAAACGACGGGGAGCTGTTTTTT. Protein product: CAILSRDREVLNDGELFF.

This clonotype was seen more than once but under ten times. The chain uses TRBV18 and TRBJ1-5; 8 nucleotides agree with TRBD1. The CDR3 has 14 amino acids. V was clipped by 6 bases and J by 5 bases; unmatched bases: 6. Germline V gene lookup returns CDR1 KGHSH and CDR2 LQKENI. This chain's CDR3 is CASSRDRTYQPQHF. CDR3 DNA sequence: TGTGCCAGCTCCCGGGACAGGACTTATCAGCCCCAGCATTTT. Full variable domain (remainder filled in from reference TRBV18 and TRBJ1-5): NAGVMQNPRHLVRRRGQEARLRCSPMKGHSHVYWYRQLPEEGLKFMVYLQKENIIDESGMPKERFSAEFPKEGPSILRIQQVVRGDSAAYFCASSRDRTYQPQHFGDGTRLSIL.

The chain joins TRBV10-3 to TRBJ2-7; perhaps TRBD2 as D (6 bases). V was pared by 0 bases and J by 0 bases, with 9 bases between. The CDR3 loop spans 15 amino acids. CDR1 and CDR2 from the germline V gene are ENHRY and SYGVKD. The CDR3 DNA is TGTGCCATCAGTGAGTCTGGGAGGAACTCCTACGAGCAGTACGTC. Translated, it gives CAISESGRNSYEQYV.

CDR3 coding DNA: TGCGCCAGCAGTGAGTATGGCGTGACTACCAGATCCAACACAGATACGCAGTATTTT. It codes for CASSEYGVTTRSNTDTQYF. This chain connects TRBV10-2 to TRBJ2-3; perhaps TRBD2 as D (5 bases). V shed 1 base and J shed 2 bases, with 22 bases lying between them. Germline V CDR1 and CDR2: WSHSY, SAAADI. This CDR3 has 19 amino acids.

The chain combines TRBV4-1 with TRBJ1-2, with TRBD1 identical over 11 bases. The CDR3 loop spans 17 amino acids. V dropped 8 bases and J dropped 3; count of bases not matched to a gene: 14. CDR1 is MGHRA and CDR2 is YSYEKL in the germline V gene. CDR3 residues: CASSEGPPGQGDYGYTF. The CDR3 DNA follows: TGCGCCAGCTCCGAGGGACCTCCGGGACAGGGGGACTATGGCTACACCTTC.

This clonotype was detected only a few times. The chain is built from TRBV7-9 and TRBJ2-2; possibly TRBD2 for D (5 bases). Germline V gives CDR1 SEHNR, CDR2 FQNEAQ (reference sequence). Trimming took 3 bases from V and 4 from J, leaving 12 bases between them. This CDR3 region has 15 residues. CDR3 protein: CASSFLTDSTGELFF. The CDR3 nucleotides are TGTGCCAGCAGCTTTTTAACGGACTCCACCGGGGAGCTGTTTTTT.

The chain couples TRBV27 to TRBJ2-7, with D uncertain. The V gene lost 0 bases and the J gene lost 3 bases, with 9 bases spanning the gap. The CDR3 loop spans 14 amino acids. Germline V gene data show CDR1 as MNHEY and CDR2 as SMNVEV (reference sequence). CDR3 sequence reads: CASSLSNDGYEQYF. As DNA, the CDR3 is TGTGCCAGCAGTTTATCGAACGACGGCTACGAGCAGTACTTC.

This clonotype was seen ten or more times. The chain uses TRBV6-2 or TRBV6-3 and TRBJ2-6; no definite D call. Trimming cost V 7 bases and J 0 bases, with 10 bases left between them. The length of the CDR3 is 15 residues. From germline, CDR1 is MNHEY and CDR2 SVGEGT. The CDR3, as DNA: TGTGCCAGCAACCAGGAGAGCTCTGGGGCCAACGTCCTGACTTTC. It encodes CASNQESSGANVLTF.

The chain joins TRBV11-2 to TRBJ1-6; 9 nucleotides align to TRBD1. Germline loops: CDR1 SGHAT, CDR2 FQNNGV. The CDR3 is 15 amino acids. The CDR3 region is CARVPRDRDNSPLHF. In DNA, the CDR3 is TGTGCGAGAGTACCCCGGGACAGGGATAATTCACCCCTCCACTTT.

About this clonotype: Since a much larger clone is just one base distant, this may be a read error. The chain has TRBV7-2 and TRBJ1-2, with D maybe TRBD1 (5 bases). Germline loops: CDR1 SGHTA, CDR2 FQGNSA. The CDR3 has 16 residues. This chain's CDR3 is CVSSLELGQGGYGYTF. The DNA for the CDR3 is TGTGTCAGCAGCTTAGAACTAGGGCAGGGCGGCTATGGCTACACCTTC. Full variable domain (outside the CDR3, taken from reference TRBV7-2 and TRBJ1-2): GAGVSQSPSNKVTEKGKDVELRCDPISGHTALYWYRQSLGQGLEFLIYFQGNSAPDKSGLPSDRFSAERTGGSVSTLTIQRTQQEDSAVYLCVSSLELGQGGYGYTFGSGTRLTVV.

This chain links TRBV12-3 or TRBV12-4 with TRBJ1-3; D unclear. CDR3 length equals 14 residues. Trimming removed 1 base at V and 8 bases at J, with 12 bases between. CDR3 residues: CASSLGRQVDTIYF. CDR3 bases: TGTGCCAGCAGTTTAGGAAGGCAGGTTGACACCATATATTTT.

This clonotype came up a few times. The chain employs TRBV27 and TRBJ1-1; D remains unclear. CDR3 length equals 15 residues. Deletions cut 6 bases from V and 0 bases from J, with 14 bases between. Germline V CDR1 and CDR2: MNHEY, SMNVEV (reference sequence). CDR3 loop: CASSPAWALNTEAFF. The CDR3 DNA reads TGTGCCAGCAGCCCCGCCTGGGCCTTGAACACTGAAGCTTTCTTT.

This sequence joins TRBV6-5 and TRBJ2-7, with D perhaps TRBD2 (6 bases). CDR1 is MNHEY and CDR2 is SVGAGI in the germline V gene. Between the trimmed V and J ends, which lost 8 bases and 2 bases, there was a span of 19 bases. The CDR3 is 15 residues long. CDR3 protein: CASQPGTQGTYEQYF. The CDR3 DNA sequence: TGTGCCAGCCAACCCGGGACTCAGGGAACCTACGAGCAGTACTTC.

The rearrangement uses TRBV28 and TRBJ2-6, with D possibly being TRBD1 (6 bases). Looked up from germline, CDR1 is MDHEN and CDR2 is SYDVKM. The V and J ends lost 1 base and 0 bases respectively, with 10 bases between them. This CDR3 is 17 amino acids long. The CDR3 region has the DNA TGTGCCAGCAGTTTATTAGGACAGAGCTCTGGGGCCAACGTCCTGACTTTC. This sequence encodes CASSLLGQSSGANVLTF.

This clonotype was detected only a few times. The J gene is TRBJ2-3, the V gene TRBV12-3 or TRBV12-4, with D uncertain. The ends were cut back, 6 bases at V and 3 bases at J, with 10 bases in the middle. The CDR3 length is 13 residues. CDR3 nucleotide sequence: TGTGCCAGCAGACTTGACTCGACAGATACGCAGTATTTT. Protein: CASRLDSTDTQYF.

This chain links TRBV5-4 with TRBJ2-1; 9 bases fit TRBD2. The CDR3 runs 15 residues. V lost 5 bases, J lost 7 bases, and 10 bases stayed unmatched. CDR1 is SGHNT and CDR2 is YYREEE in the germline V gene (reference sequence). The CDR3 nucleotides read TGTGCCAGCAGTCCCCAAGCGGGGGGAGCAAATGAGCAGTTCTTC. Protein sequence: CASSPQAGGANEQFF.

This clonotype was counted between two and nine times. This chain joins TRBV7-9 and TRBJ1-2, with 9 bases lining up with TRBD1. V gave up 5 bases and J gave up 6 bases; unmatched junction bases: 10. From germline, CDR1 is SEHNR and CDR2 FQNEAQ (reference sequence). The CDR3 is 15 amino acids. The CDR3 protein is CASSDNRGRSHGYTF. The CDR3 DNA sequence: TGTGCCAGCAGCGACAACAGGGGGCGGTCGCATGGCTACACCTTC.

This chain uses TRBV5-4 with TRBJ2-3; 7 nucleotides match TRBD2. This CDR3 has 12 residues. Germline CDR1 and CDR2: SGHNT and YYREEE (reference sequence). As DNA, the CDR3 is TGTGGACTGGGGGGGATCGGAGATACGCAGTATTTT. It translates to CGLGGIGDTQYF.

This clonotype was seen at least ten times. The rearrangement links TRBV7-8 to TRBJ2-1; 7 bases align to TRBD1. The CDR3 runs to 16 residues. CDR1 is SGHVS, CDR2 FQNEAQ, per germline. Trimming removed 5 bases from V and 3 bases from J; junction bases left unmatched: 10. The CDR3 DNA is TGTGCCAGCAGCCTAGGGACAGACCCATTCTACAATGAGCAGTTCTTC. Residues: CASSLGTDPFYNEQFF.

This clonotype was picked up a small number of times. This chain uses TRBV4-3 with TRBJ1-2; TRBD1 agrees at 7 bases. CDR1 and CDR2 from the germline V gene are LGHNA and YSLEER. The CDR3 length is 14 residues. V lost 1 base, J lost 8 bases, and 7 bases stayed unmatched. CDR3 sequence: CASSQVKGGRGYTF. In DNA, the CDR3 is TGCGCCAGCAGCCAAGTAAAAGGGGGCAGGGGCTACACCTTC.

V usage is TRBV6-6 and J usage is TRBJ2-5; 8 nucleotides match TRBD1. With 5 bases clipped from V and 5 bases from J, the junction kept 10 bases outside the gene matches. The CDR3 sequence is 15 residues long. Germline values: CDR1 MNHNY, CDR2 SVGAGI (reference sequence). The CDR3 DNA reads TGTGCCAGCAGTGCGATGGACAGGGAAGGGGAGACCCAGTACTTC. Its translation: CASSAMDREGETQYF.

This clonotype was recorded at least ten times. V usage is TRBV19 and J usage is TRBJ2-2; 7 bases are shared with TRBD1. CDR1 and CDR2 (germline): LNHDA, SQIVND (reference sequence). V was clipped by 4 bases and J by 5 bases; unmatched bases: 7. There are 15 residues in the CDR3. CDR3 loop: CASSTTDRITGELFF. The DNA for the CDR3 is TGTGCCAGTAGTACGACGGACAGGATAACCGGGGAGCTGTTTTTT. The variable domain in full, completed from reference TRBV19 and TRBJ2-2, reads DGGITQSPKYLFRKEGQNVTLSCEQNLNHDAMYWYRQDPGQGLRLIYYSQIVNDFQKGDIAEGYSVSREKKESFPLTVTSAQKNPTAFYLCASSTTDRITGELFFGEGSRLTVL.

DNA of the CDR3: TGTGCCAGCAGCGGCGAGTGGGAACCTTCAGCCTCTCTGGTCAAAAACATTCAGTACTTC. The encoded protein is CASSGEWEPSASLVKNIQYF. V and J are TRBV7-9 and TRBJ2-4; no definite D call. This CDR3 has 20 amino acids. Germline-derived CDR1 and CDR2 are SEHNR and FQNEAQ (reference sequence). V gave up 5 bases and J gave up 3 bases, with 29 bases separating them.

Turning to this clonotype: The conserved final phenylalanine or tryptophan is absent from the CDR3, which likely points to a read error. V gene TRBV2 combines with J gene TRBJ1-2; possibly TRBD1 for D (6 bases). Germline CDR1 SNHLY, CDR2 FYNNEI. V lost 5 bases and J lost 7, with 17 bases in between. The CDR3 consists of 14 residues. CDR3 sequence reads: CASSYGGGSGGYTL. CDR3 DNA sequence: TGTGCCAGCAGTTACGGAGGGGGATCTGGTGGCTACACCCTC.